This entry lists 17 T cell receptor beta chains sequenced from one sample in a study of response to subunit inactivated influenza vaccine. One entry per CDR3 protein, called by TCRdb with MiXCR from the RT-PCR reads. The repertoire has hundreds of thousands of distinct CDR3 sequences, 13% to 15% of them found once; the top ten carry roughly 7.2%. Sequenced here: PBMCs from blood, sampled 14 to 15 days before vaccination. Receptors originate from a man in his forties or fifties who received an inactivated influenza vaccine.

V gene TRBV10-3 combines with J gene TRBJ1-1; D is possibly TRBD1 (5 bases). Trimming left V 5 bases short and J 6 bases short, with 16 bases between. Per germline, CDR1 ENHRY and CDR2 SYGVKD. The CDR3 is 14 residues long. The CDR3 sequence is CAISPQVARSEAFF. As DNA, the CDR3 is TGTGCCATCAGTCCACAGGTGGCAAGGTCTGAAGCTTTCTTT.

For this clonotype: At one of its ends the junction is not consistent with the germline gene, which may arise from a read error. The chain has TRBV18 and TRBJ2-5; D may match TRBD1 or TRBD2 (5 bases each). The CDR3 covers 15 residues. Looked up from germline, CDR1 is KGHSH and CDR2 is LQKENI. CDR3 nucleotide sequence: TGTGTCAGCTCCCAAAGGGGACGGAACCAAGAGACCCAGTACTTC. It is translated as CVSSQRGRNQETQYF.

This chain joins TRBV6-1 and TRBJ1-5; TRBD1 aligns across 9 bases. The CDR3 has 18 amino acids. In germline, CDR1 is MNHNS, CDR2 SASEGT. J lost 2 bases, V lost 6 bases, and 14 bases had no gene match. CDR3 nucleotide sequence: TGTGCCAGCAGCATCCCCACAGGGGGCAGGGTTGGCAATCAGCCCCAGCATTTT. Its translation is CASSIPTGGRVGNQPQHF.

This clonotype was seen only a few times. The rearrangement joins TRBV10-3 to TRBJ2-7; 7 bases line up with TRBD1. The CDR3 runs 15 residues. The V segment lost 2 bases and the J segment 0 bases; nucleotides outside the gene matches: 4. Germline V gene sequence: CDR1 ENHRY, CDR2 SYGVKD. The CDR3 here is CAISERSGGSYEQYF. The CDR3 nucleotides are TGTGCCATCAGTGAGCGGTCAGGGGGCTCCTACGAGCAGTACTTC.

The chain joins TRBV7-3 to TRBJ2-3; the match to TRBD2 covers 9 bases. With V trimmed by 4 bases and J by 4 bases, 6 bases remained unmatched. The germline V gene encodes CDR1 SGHTA and CDR2 FQGTGA. The CDR3 consists of 15 residues. For the CDR3, the DNA is TGTGCCAGCAGCTGGGCTAGCGGGACCGCAGATACGCAGTATTTT. Protein product: CASSWASGTADTQYF.

This clonotype is a singleton in its sample. The chain combines TRBV5-1 with TRBJ2-3, with 7 bases lining up with TRBD2. Germline lookup yields CDR1 SGHRS and CDR2 YFSETQ. Unmatched junction bases numbered 6, after V lost 5 bases and J lost 0 bases. CDR3 size: 15 residues. CDR3 DNA: TGCGCCAGCAGGGTTAGCGGGCCTAGCACAGATACGCAGTATTTT. Protein product: CASRVSGPSTDTQYF.

The chain uses TRBV6-5 and TRBJ2-3; 14 nucleotides align to TRBD2. The germline V gene has CDR1 MNHEY and CDR2 SVGAGI. J lost 3 bases, V lost 4 bases, and 9 bases had no gene match. CDR3 length: 18 residues. The chain's CDR3 is CASSSQTSGRARTDTQYF. CDR3 coding DNA: TGTGCCAGCAGTTCTCAGACTAGCGGGAGGGCCAGGACAGATACGCAGTATTTT.

This clonotype was observed a handful of times. The rearrangement uses TRBV5-1 and TRBJ2-7, with D uncertain. CDR3 length: 15 residues. Per germline, CDR1 SGHRS and CDR2 YFSETQ. Trimming cost V 2 bases and J 3 bases, with 15 bases left between them. The CDR3 protein is CASSFGPADNYEQYF. The CDR3 nucleotides read TGCGCCAGCAGCTTTGGACCCGCCGACAACTACGAGCAGTACTTC. The full variable domain, with the rest looked up from reference TRBV5-1 and TRBJ2-7, is KAGVTQTPRYLIKTRGQQVTLSCSPISGHRSVSWYQQTPGQGLQFLFEYFSETQRNKGNFPGRFSGRQFSNSRSEMNVSTLELGDSALYLCASSFGPADNYEQYFGPGTRLTVT.

The gene calls are TRBV29-1 and TRBJ2-1; 11 nucleotides match TRBD2. The CDR3 loop spans 12 amino acids. Trimming at V came to 5 bases and at J to 9 bases, leaving 3 bases not matched to a gene. Per germline, CDR1 SQVTM and CDR2 ANQGSEA. CDR3 nucleotide sequence: TGCAGCGTTCTGACTAGCGGGGTTGAGCAGTTCTTC. Its translation is CSVLTSGVEQFF.

The rearrangement uses TRBV30 and TRBJ2-1, with no clear D. CDR3 length equals 15 residues. Germline CDR1 and CDR2: GTSNPN and SVGIG (reference sequence). V dropped 0 bases and J dropped 3 bases, with 12 bases sitting between them. The CDR3 is CAWSVYSSIYNEQFF. CDR3 sequence (DNA): TGTGCCTGGAGTGTGTACAGCTCGATCTACAATGAGCAGTTCTTC.

The V and J genes are TRBV7-8 and TRBJ2-7, with 8 bases matching TRBD1. The CDR3 runs 13 residues. V was clipped by 3 bases and J by 7 bases; unmatched bases: 5. Germline V gene lookup returns CDR1 SGHVS and CDR2 FQNEAQ. CDR3 sequence: CASSFRTGREQYF. CDR3 in DNA: TGTGCCAGCAGCTTCCGGACAGGGAGGGAGCAGTACTTC.

In its sample, this clonotype was seen many times. The chain employs TRBV6-1 and TRBJ1-6; a weak D match, TRBD1 (5 bases). Germline-derived CDR1 and CDR2 are MNHNS and SASEGT. This CDR3 is 13 amino acids long. Trimming took 8 bases from V and 10 from J, leaving 15 bases between them. For the CDR3, the DNA is TGTGCCAGCGATAGGGGTTCCGGGTCACCCCTCCACTTT. Translating it yields CASDRGSGSPLHF.

The rearrangement uses TRBV20-1 and TRBJ2-7; 7 positions match TRBD2. From germline, CDR1 is DFQATT and CDR2 SNEGSKA (reference sequence). J gave up 3 bases and V 5 bases, and 10 bases lay outside the gene matches. The CDR3 runs to 14 residues. The CDR3 reads CSAPRPSGGYEQYF. As DNA, the CDR3 is TGCAGTGCTCCCCGGCCTAGCGGAGGCTACGAGCAGTACTTC.

This clonotype was recorded at least ten times. This chain links TRBV6-5 with TRBJ1-5; tentatively, D is TRBD1 (6 bases). V was cut by 0 bases and J by 2 bases, with 11 bases left in between. Germline CDR1 and CDR2: MNHEY and SVGAGI. The CDR3 has 16 residues. Here the CDR3 reads CASSYSGGAGNQPQHF. The CDR3, as DNA: TGTGCCAGCAGTTACTCGGGGGGGGCTGGCAATCAGCCCCAGCATTTT.

The sample holds many counts of this clonotype. This chain uses TRBV29-1 with TRBJ2-7; 10 bases align to TRBD1. The germline V gene has CDR1 SQVTM and CDR2 ANQGSEA. With 2 bases clipped from V and 0 bases from J, the junction kept 4 bases outside the gene matches. The CDR3 runs 15 residues. CDR3 region: CSVEFDRGLSYEQYF. As DNA, the CDR3 is TGCAGCGTTGAATTCGACAGGGGGCTCTCCTACGAGCAGTACTTC.

V usage is TRBV10-3 and J usage is TRBJ1-2, with 7 bases that match TRBD1. Germline CDR1 and CDR2: ENHRY and SYGVKD. The V gene end was trimmed by 2 bases and the J gene end by 4 bases; junction bases not matched to a gene: 4. The CDR3 totals 14 residues. The CDR3 nucleotides are TGTGCCATCAGTGAGACCGGGACAGTCTATGGCTACACCTTC. Its translation is CAISETGTVYGYTF.

V is TRBV25-1 and J is TRBJ2-1; D unclear. This CDR3 comprises 16 residues. The germline V and J ends were trimmed by 1 base and 2 bases, with 12 bases remaining between them. The germline gives CDR1 MGHDK, CDR2 SYGVNS. The CDR3: CASSEFWQETYNEQFF. In DNA form, the CDR3 reads TGTGCCAGCAGTGAATTCTGGCAGGAGACCTACAATGAGCAGTTCTTC.